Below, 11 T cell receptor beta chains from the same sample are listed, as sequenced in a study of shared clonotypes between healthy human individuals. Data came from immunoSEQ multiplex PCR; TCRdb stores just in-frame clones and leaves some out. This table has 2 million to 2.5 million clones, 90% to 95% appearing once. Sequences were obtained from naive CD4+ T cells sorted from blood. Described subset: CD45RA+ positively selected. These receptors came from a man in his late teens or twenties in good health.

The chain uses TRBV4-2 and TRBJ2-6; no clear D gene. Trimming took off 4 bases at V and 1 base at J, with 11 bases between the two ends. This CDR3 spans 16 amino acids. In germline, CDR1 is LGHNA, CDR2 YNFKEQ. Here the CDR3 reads CASSPLDPSGANVLTF. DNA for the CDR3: TGTGCCAGCAGCCCTCTCGATCCTTCTGGGGCCAACGTCCTGACTTTC.

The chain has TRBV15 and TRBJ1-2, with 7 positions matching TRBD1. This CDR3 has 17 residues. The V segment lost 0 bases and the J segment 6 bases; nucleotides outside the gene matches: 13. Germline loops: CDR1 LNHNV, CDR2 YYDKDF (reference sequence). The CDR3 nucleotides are TGTGCCACCAGCAGAGATCTGACAGGGTACTACTGGGATGGCTACACCTTC. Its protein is CATSRDLTGYYWDGYTF.

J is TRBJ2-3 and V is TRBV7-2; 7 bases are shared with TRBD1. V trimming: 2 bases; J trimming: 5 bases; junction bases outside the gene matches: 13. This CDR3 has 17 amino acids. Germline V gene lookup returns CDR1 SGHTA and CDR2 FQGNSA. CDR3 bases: TGTGCCAGCAGCTTACTATTTCGGACAGGTGTTCTAGATACGCAGTATTTT. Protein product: CASSLLFRTGVLDTQYF.

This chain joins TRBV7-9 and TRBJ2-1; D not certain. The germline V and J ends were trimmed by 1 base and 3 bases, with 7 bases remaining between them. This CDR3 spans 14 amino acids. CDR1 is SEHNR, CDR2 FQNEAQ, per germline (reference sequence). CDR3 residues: CASSLGPDYNEQFF. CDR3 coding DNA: TGTGCCAGCAGCTTAGGGCCGGACTACAATGAGCAGTTCTTC.

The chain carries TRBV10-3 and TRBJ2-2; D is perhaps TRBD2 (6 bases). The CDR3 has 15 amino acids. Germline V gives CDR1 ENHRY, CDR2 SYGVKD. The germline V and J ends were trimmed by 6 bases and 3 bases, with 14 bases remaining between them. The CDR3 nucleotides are TGTGCCATCAGCGGAGGAGGGTGGCACACCGGGGAGCTGTTTTTT. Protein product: CAISGGGWHTGELFF.

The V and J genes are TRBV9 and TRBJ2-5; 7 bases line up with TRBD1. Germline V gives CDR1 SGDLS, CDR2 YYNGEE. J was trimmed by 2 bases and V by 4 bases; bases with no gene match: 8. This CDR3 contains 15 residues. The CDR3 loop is CASSPGRQGQETQYF. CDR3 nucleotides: TGTGCCAGCAGCCCCGGTAGACAGGGTCAAGAGACCCAGTACTTC.

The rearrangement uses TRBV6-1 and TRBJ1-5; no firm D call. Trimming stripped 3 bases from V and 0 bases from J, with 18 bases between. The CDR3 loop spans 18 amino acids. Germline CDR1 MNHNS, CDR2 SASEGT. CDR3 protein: CASSESPSGFYSNQPQHF. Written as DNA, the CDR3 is TGTGCCAGCAGTGAGTCCCCATCGGGGTTTTATAGCAATCAGCCCCAGCATTTT.

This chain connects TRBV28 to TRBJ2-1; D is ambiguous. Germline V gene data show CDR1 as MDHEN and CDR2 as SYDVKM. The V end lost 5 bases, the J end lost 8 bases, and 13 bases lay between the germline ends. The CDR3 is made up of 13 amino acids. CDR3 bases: TGTGCCAGCAGTCCGCTATTGGTCTATGAGCAGTTCTTC. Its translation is CASSPLLVYEQFF.

This CDR3 reads CASSYSNTLKYEQYF. The CDR3 nucleotides read TGTGCCAGCAGTTACTCGAACACACTCAAATACGAGCAGTACTTC. The J gene is TRBJ2-7, the V gene TRBV6-6; D is unresolved. The CDR3 consists of 15 residues. Looked up from germline, CDR1 is MNHNY and CDR2 is SVGAGI (reference sequence). The V end lost 0 bases, the J end lost 4 bases, and 13 bases lay between the germline ends.

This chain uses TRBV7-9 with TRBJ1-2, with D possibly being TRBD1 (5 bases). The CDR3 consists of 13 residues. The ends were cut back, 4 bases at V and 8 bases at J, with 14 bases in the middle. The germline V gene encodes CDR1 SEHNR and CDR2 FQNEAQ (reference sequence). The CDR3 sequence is CASSSAEGFGYTF. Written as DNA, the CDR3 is TGTGCCAGCAGCTCAGCGGAGGGGTTCGGCTACACCTTC.

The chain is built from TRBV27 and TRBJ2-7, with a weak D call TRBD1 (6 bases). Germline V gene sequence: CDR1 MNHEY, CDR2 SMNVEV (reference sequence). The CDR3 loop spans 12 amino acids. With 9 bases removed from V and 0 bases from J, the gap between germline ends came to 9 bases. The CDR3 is CASRGNSYEQYF. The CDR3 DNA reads TGTGCCAGTAGGGGGAACTCCTACGAGCAGTACTTC.